Presented here are 16 T cell receptor beta chains from one specimen sequenced in a study of PD-1 blockade in classical Hodgkin lymphoma. The sample's time point: cycle 4 day 1 (C4D1), after less than 7 weeks of nivolumab. With no exception, relapse followed autologous stem cell transplantation in all patients, and brentuximab vedotin exposure varied. Measured with immunoSEQ multiplex PCR; TCRdb has only the in-frame clones, and not every one. The repertoire holds some 53,000 clones, with roughly 86% as singletons. The sequencing here drew on peripheral blood mononuclear cells (PBMCs), taken before the fourth cycle of nivolumab. Source of these receptors: a human donor with classical Hodgkin lymphoma.

The chain has TRBV28 and TRBJ2-7; TRBD1 agrees at 9 bases. This CDR3 has 14 residues. Germline V lookup: CDR1 MDHEN, CDR2 SYDVKM. Trimming cost V 5 bases and J 3 bases; bases outside gene matches: 5. The CDR3: CASSAGQGFYEQYF. The CDR3 DNA sequence: TGTGCCAGCAGTGCGGGACAGGGCTTCTACGAGCAGTACTTC.

This clone was detected once. This chain links TRBV29-1 with TRBJ2-7; no definite D call. Germline V gene lookup returns CDR1 SQVTM and CDR2 ANQGSEA. Trimming cost V 4 bases and J 2 bases, with 9 bases left between them. The CDR3 spans 12 residues. The CDR3 reads CSVGTDPYEQYF. CDR3 in DNA: TGCAGCGTTGGAACGGACCCCTACGAGCAGTACTTC.

The chain recombines TRBV4-3 with TRBJ2-1, with 14 bases that match TRBD2. The V gene end was trimmed by 2 bases and the J gene end by 5 bases; junction bases not matched to a gene: 11. CDR1 is LGHNA, CDR2 YSLEER, per germline. The CDR3 is 19 residues long. This CDR3 reads CASSQWGPGLAGDDNEQFF. DNA of the CDR3: TGCGCCAGCAGCCAATGGGGACCGGGACTAGCGGGGGACGACAATGAGCAGTTCTTC.

This rearrangement joins TRBV5-6 to TRBJ2-2, with 8 positions matching TRBD1. V lost 4 bases and J lost 7; bases outside the gene matches: 3. From germline, CDR1 is SGHDT and CDR2 YYEEEE. CDR3 size: 13 residues. For the CDR3, the DNA is TGTGCCAGCAGCCCGACAGGGGTCGGGGAGCTGTTTTTT. It specifies CASSPTGVGELFF.

Comments on this clone: The sample contains more than one DNA sequence encoding this CDR3. The chain links TRBV7-3 to TRBJ2-2; 11 bases are shared with TRBD2. The CDR3 length is 15 residues. V gave up 4 bases and J gave up 4 bases; unmatched junction bases: 2. CDR1 is SGHTA and CDR2 is FQGTGA in the germline V gene. CDR3 protein: CASSSSGGITGELFF. CDR3 coding DNA: TGTGCCAGCAGCTCTAGCGGGGGGATCACCGGGGAGCTGTTTTTT.

Only one count was recorded for this clone. The rearrangement joins TRBV19 to TRBJ2-1; 7 bases map to TRBD2. V gave up 8 bases and J gave up 0 bases; unmatched junction bases: 19. CDR1 is LNHDA, CDR2 SQIVND, per germline (reference sequence). CDR3 length equals 19 residues. The CDR3 sequence: CASWGLGEGGFSSYNEQFF. In DNA form, the CDR3 reads TGTGCCAGTTGGGGCCTAGGGGAGGGAGGTTTTAGCTCCTACAATGAGCAGTTCTTC.

J is TRBJ2-7 and V is TRBV29-1; 12 bases fit TRBD2. Germline CDR1 and CDR2: SQVTM and ANQGSEA. The CDR3 has 17 residues. The J segment lost 3 bases and the V segment lost 7 bases, leaving 16 bases of the junction unmatched. This CDR3 reads CSAVGTSGLVPGYEQYF. Written as DNA, the CDR3 is TGCAGCGCGGTGGGGACTAGCGGGTTAGTGCCGGGCTACGAGCAGTACTTC.

As DNA, the CDR3 is TGTGCCAGCTCACCACCAGACGGGGCTGGCCCTGAAGCTTTCTTT. Its translation: CASSPPDGAGPEAFF. The chain uses TRBV18 and TRBJ1-1; maybe TRBD1 (5 bases). Germline V gives CDR1 KGHSH, CDR2 LQKENI. The CDR3 runs to 15 residues. V was pared by 0 bases and J by 6 bases, with 14 bases between.

This chain connects TRBV19 to TRBJ2-7; 13 bases fit TRBD2. The J segment lost 4 bases and the V segment lost 10 bases, leaving 4 bases of the junction unmatched. CDR1 and CDR2 (germline): LNHDA, SQIVND (reference sequence). The CDR3 extends over 13 amino acids. The CDR3 loop reads CATRTSGGYEQYF. As DNA, the CDR3 is TGTGCCACCAGGACTAGCGGGGGATACGAGCAGTACTTC.

The chain is built from TRBV7-9 and TRBJ2-5; weak D call: TRBD2 (5 bases). The ends were cut back, 6 bases at V and 4 bases at J, with 15 bases in the middle. This CDR3 is 14 amino acids long. Germline values: CDR1 SEHNR, CDR2 FQNEAQ (reference sequence). Here the CDR3 DNA reads TGTGCCAGCAGGCTGCCGGGGTCGCGAGAGACCCAGTACTTC. It yields the protein CASRLPGSRETQYF.

This chain connects TRBV7-2 to TRBJ2-1, with D tentatively TRBD2 (5 bases). The V end was cut by 0 bases, the J end by 4 bases, with 7 bases between. Germline lookup yields CDR1 SGHTA and CDR2 FQGNSA. The CDR3 runs 14 residues. Here the CDR3 reads CASSLAPGYNEQFF. For the CDR3, the DNA is TGTGCCAGCAGCTTAGCACCGGGATACAATGAGCAGTTCTTC.

The chain employs TRBV10-3 and TRBJ2-7, with 8 bases identical to TRBD1. CDR1 ENHRY and CDR2 SYGVKD come from the germline V gene. Trimming at V came to 0 bases and at J to 2 bases, leaving 15 bases not matched to a gene. This CDR3 contains 19 residues. Here the CDR3 reads CAISESMDRAIFNTYEQYF. CDR3 sequence (DNA): TGTGCCATCAGTGAGTCCATGGACAGGGCAATATTTAATACCTACGAGCAGTACTTC.

The rearrangement uses TRBV2 and TRBJ1-6, with a tentative D call TRBD1 (5 bases). Germline-derived CDR1 and CDR2 are SNHLY and FYNNEI. The CDR3 covers 11 residues. V lost 6 bases and J lost 11, with 8 bases in between. The CDR3: CASRMGPPLHF. The CDR3 DNA reads as TGTGCCAGCAGAATGGGACCACCCCTCCACTTT.

The V call is TRBV6-1, the J call TRBJ2-5; D gene uncertain. Germline-derived CDR1 and CDR2 are MNHNS and SASEGT. The length of the CDR3 is 14 residues. Trimming removed 4 bases from V and 7 bases from J, with 16 bases in between. The CDR3 region is CASSAGTFAGTQYF. In DNA, the CDR3 is TGTGCCAGCAGTGCTGGAACCTTCGCAGGGACCCAGTACTTC.

The chain couples TRBV28 to TRBJ1-1; possibly TRBD1 for D (6 bases). Germline V lookup: CDR1 MDHEN, CDR2 SYDVKM. The CDR3 covers 15 residues. Between the trimmed V and J ends, which lost 7 bases and 3 bases, there was a span of 18 bases. CDR3 sequence: CASKGVRLQDTEAFF. CDR3 DNA: TGTGCCAGCAAGGGGGTGAGGTTACAGGACACTGAAGCTTTCTTT.

This chain joins TRBV6-5 and TRBJ2-7; the D is unclear. The CDR3 loop spans 16 amino acids. Trimming removed 0 bases at V and 3 bases at J, with 15 bases between. Germline V lookup: CDR1 MNHEY, CDR2 SVGAGI. CDR3 region: CASSYSKSLRDYEQYF. The DNA for the CDR3 is TGTGCCAGCAGTTACTCGAAGAGCTTACGAGACTACGAGCAGTACTTC.